These T cell receptor beta chains were read from a single sample in a study of blood T cell repertoires in COVID-19. The protocol was immunoSEQ multiplex PCR, while the TCRdb copy is restricted to in-frame clones and leaves out a portion. The sample records approximately 100,000 clones, over 60% being singletons. The specimen sequenced was peripheral blood. Source of these receptors: a human donor in a cohort sampled during active or convalescent COVID-19. Both conserved end residues are part of each CDR3.

TRBJ2-1,TRBV4-1,CASSPKEQGRYNEQFF
TRBJ2-1,TRBV5-1,CASSLGAGGSSYNEQFF
TRBJ2-5,TRBV7-9,CASSSREETQYF
TRBJ1-2,TRBV4-1,CASSQPTGNYGYTF
TRBJ1-5,TRBV6-2/TRBV6-3,CASSGDRAGSNQPQHF
TRBJ2-5,TRBV15,CATSRLGLAEETQYF
TRBJ2-7,TRBV5-5,CASSLGQKTYEQYF
TRBJ1-6,TRBV7-2,CASTSSYNSPLHF
TRBJ2-1,TRBV15,CATSRDNRGDNEQFF
TRBJ1-5,TRBV27,CASSSYRGDSNQPQHF
TRBJ2-2,TRBV27,CASSLYRGTGELFF
TRBJ1-1,TRBV18,CASSPQVAGVNTEAFF
TRBJ1-2,TRBV29-1,CSGKTASYGYTF
TRBJ1-5,TRBV5-1,CASSFVGGGQPQHF
TRBJ1-4,TRBV19,CASSIRGMTNEKLFF
TRBJ1-5,TRBV19,CASSSQGAGNQPQHF
TRBJ2-7,TRBV4-2,CASSRQSADEQYF
TRBJ2-1,TRBV27,CASSPAGVSSYNEQFF
TRBJ2-1,TRBV4-2,CASSPLLTGNEQFF
TRBJ1-1,TRBV2,CTSRGNRGRTEAFF
TRBJ2-1,TRBV4-3,CASSRLTGHNNEQFF
TRBJ2-5,TRBV19,CASSPTSASQETQYF
TRBJ2-1,TRBV4-1,CASSQDTRDEQFF
TRBJ2-2,TRBV9,CASSVSGRATGELFF
TRBJ2-2,TRBV5-1,CASRRDSTGELFF
TRBJ2-1,TRBV27,CASRLVAGGPGEQFF
TRBJ1-2,TRBV19,CASRDRGLPNYGYTF
TRBJ1-1,TRBV19,CASSPTGNTEAFF
TRBJ2-2,TRBV9,CASSVGERWRNTGELFF